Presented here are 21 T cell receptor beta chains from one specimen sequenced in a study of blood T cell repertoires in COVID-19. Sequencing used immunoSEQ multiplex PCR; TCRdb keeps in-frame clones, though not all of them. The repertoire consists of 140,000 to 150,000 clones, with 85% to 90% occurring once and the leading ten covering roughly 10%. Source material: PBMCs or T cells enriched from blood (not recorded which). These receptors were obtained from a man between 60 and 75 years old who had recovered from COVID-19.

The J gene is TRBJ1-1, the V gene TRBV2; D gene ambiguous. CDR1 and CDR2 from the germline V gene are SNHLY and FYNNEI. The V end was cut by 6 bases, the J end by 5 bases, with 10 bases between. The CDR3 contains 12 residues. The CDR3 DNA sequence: TGTGCCAGCAGAGTGAGCGGGACTGAAGCTTTCTTT. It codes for CASRVSGTEAFF.

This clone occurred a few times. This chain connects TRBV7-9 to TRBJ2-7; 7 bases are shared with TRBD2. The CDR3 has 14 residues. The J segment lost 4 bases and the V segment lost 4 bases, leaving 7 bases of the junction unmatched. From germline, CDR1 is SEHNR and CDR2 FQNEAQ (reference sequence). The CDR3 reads CASSSPGGWYEQYF. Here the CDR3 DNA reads TGTGCCAGCAGCTCGCCCGGGGGGTGGTACGAGCAGTACTTC.

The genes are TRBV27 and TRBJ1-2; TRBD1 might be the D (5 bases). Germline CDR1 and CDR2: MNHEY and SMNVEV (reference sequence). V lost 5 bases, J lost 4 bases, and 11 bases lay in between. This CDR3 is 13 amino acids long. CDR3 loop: CASSATVLYGYTF. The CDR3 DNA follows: TGTGCCAGCAGTGCGACAGTCCTCTATGGCTACACCTTC.

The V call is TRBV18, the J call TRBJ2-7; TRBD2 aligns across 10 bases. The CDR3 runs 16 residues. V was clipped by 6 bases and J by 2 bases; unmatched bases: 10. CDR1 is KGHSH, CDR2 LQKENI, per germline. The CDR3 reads CASSPGFSGGTYEQYF. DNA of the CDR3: TGTGCCAGCTCGCCAGGGTTTAGCGGGGGGACCTACGAGCAGTACTTC.

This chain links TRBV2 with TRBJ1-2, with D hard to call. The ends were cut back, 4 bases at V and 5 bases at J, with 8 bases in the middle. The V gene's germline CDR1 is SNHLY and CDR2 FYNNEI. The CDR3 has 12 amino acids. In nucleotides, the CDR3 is TGTGCCAGCAGTGGGGCAGCATATGGCTACACCTTC. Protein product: CASSGAAYGYTF. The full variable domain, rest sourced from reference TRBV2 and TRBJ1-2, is EPEVTQTPSHQVTQMGQEVILRCVPISNHLYFYWYRQILGQKVEFLVSFYNNEISEKSEIFDDQFSVERPDGSNFTLKIRSTKLEDSAMYFCASSGAAYGYTFGSGTRLTVV.

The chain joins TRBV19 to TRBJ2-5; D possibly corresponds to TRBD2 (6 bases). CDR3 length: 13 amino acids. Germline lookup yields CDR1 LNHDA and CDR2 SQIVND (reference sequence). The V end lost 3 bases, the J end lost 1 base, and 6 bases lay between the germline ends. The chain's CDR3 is CASSIGSQETQYF. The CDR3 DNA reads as TGTGCCAGTAGTATCGGGAGCCAAGAGACCCAGTACTTC.

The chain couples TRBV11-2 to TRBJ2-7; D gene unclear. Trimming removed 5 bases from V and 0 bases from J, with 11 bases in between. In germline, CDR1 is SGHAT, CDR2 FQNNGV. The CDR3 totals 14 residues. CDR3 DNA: TGTGCCAGCAGCCGATTACGGAGCTCCTACGAGCAGTACTTC. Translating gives CASSRLRSSYEQYF.

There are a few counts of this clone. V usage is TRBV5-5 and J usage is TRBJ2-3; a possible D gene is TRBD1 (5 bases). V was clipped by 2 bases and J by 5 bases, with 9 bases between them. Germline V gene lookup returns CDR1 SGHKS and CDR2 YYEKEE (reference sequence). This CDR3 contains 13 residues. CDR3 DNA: TGTGCCAGCAGCTTAGGGGTTGAAGATACGCAGTATTTT. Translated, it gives CASSLGVEDTQYF. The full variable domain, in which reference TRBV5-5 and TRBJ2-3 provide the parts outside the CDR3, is DAGVTQSPTHLIKTRGQQVTLRCSPISGHKSVSWYQQVLGQGPQFIFQYYEKEERGRGNFPDRFSARQFPNYSSELNVNALLLGDSALYLCASSLGVEDTQYFGPGTRLTVL.

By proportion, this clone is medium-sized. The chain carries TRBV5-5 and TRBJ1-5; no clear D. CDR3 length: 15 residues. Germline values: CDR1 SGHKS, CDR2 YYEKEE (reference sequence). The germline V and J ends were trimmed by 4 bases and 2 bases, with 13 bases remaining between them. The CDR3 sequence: CASSLWGEGNQPQHF. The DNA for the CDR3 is TGTGCCAGCAGCCTGTGGGGAGAGGGCAATCAGCCCCAGCATTTT.

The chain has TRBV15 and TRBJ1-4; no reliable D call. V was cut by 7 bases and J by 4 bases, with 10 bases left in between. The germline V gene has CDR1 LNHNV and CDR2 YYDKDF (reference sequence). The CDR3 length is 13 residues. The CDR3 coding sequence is TGTGCCACCACCGGGAACTTTAATGAAAAACTGTTTTTT. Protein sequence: CATTGNFNEKLFF.

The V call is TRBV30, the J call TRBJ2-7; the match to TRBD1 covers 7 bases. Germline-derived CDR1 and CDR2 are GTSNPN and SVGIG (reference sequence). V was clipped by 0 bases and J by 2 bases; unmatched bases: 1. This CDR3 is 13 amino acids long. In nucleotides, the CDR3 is TGTGCCTGGAGTGTGACAGGGCCCTACGAGCAGTACTTC. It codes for CAWSVTGPYEQYF.

The CDR3 DNA follows: TGTGCCAGCAGTCTACTAGCGGGAGACAATGAGCAGTTCTTC. Protein product: CASSLLAGDNEQFF. The chain combines TRBV7-9 with TRBJ2-1, with 11 bases aligning to TRBD2. Trimming at V came to 6 bases and at J to 5 bases, leaving 3 bases not matched to a gene. The CDR3 contains 14 residues. Germline loops: CDR1 SEHNR, CDR2 FQNEAQ (reference sequence).

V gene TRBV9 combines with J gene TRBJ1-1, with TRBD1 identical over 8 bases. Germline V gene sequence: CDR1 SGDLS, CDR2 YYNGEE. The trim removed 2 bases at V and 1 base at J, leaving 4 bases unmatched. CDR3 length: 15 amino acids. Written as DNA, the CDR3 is TGTGCCAGCAGCGTGACCGGACAGGGGAACACTGAAGCTTTCTTT. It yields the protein CASSVTGQGNTEAFF. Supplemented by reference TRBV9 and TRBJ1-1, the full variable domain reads DSGVTQTPKHLITATGQRVTLRCSPRSGDLSVYWYQQSLDQGLQFLIQYYNGEERAKGNILERFSAQQFPDLHSELNLSSLELGDSALYFCASSVTGQGNTEAFFGQGTRLTVV.

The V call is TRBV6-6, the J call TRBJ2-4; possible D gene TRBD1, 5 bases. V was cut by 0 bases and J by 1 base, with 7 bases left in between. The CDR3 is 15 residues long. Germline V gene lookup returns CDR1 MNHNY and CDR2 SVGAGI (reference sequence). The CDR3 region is CASSYSSGAKNIQYF. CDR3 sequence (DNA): TGTGCCAGCAGTTACTCATCAGGGGCCAAAAACATTCAGTACTTC.

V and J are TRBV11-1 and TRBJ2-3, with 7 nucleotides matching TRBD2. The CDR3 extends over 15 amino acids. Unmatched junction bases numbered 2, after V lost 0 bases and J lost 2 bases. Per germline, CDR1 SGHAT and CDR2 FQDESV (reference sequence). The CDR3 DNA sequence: TGTGCCAGCAGCTTAGCGGGAGGGTCCACAGATACGCAGTATTTT. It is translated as CASSLAGGSTDTQYF. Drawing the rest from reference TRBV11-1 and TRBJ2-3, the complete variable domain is EAEVAQSPRYKITEKSQAVAFWCDPISGHATLYWYRQILGQGPELLVQFQDESVVDDSQLPKDRFSAERLKGVDSTLKIQPAELGDSAMYLCASSLAGGSTDTQYFGPGTRLTVL.

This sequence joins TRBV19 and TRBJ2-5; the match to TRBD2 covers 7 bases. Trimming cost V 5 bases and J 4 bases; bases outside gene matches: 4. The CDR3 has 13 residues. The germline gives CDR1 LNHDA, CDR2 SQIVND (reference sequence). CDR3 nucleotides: TGTGCCAGTAGTCTGGGGAGGGGAGAGACCCAGTACTTC. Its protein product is CASSLGRGETQYF.

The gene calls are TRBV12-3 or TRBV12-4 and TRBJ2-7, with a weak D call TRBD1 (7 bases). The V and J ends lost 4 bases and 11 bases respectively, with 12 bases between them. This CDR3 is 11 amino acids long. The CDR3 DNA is TGTGCCAGCAGTTGGACAGGCGGGAAGTACTTC. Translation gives CASSWTGGKYF.

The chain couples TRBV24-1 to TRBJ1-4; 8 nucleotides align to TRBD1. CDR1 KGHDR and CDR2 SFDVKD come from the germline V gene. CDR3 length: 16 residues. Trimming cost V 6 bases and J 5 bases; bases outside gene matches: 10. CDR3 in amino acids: CATSSGQGGPNEKLFF. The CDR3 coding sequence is TGTGCCACCAGTTCCGGACAGGGTGGACCCAATGAAAAACTGTTTTTT.

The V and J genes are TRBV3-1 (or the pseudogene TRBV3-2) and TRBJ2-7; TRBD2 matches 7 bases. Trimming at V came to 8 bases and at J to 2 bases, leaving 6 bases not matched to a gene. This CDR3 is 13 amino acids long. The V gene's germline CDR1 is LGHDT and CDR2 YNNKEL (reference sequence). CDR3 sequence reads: CASGLAVTYEQYF. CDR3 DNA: TGTGCCAGCGGCCTAGCGGTTACCTACGAGCAGTACTTC.

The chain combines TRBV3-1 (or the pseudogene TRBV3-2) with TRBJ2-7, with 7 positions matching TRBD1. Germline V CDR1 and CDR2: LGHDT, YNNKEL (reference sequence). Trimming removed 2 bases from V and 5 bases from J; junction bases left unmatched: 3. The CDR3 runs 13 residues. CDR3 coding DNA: TGTGCCAGCAGCCAAAGAAGGGGGCACGAGCAGTACTTC. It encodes CASSQRRGHEQYF.

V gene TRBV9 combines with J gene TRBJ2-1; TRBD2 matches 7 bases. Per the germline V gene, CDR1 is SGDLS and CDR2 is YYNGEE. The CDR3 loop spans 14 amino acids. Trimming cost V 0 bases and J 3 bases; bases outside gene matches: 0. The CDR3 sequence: CASSVGTSYNEQFF. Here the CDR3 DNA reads TGTGCCAGCAGCGTAGGGACTAGCTACAATGAGCAGTTCTTC.